A single sample is the source of the 24 T cell receptor beta chains below, sequenced in a study of PD-L1 blockade in urothelial cancer. The protocol was immunoSEQ multiplex PCR, while the TCRdb copy is restricted to in-frame clones and leaves out a portion. The data contain 25,000 to 35,000 clones, about 90% of them singletons. The sample here was PBMCs, taken around atezolizumab (anti-PD-L1) treatment. The receptors stem from a man aged 45-65 years with urothelial cancer.

The rearrangement uses TRBV4-2 and TRBJ2-1, with 7 bases lining up with TRBD1. The CDR3 is made up of 14 amino acids. Unmatched junction bases numbered 4, after V lost 0 bases and J lost 8 bases. Looked up from germline, CDR1 is LGHNA and CDR2 is YNFKEQ. The CDR3 reads CASSQDDGTDEQFF. CDR3 nucleotides: TGTGCCAGCAGCCAAGATGACGGGACAGATGAGCAGTTCTTC.

This chain links TRBV19 with TRBJ2-1, with 7 bases lining up with TRBD2. The CDR3 sequence is 14 residues long. CDR1 and CDR2 (germline): LNHDA, SQIVND (reference sequence). The J segment lost 8 bases and the V segment lost 5 bases, leaving 9 bases of the junction unmatched. CDR3 DNA: TGTGCCAGTAGTCGGGCGGGAGTAACGGATGAGCAGTTCTTC. It codes for CASSRAGVTDEQFF.

The chain recombines TRBV2 with TRBJ2-5, with 7 nucleotides matching TRBD2. The CDR3 length is 18 residues. The germline V gene encodes CDR1 SNHLY and CDR2 FYNNEI. J was trimmed by 4 bases and V by 1 base; bases with no gene match: 15. The CDR3 protein is CASSEEGTNLMGRETQYF. The CDR3 DNA reads as TGTGCCAGCAGTGAAGAAGGGACTAATCTTATGGGAAGAGAGACCCAGTACTTC.

The chain recombines TRBV10-3 with TRBJ2-7; 7 positions agree with TRBD1. Germline values: CDR1 ENHRY, CDR2 SYGVKD. This CDR3 comprises 14 residues. Unmatched junction bases numbered 5, after V lost 3 bases and J lost 3 bases. CDR3 loop: CAISDVGTDYEQYF. DNA of the CDR3: TGTGCCATCAGTGACGTAGGGACAGACTACGAGCAGTACTTC.

The rearrangement joins TRBV7-8 to TRBJ1-1, with D possibly TRBD1 on 5 matching bases. The V gene lost 2 bases and the J gene lost 1 base, with 8 bases spanning the gap. The CDR3 covers 14 residues. Germline-derived CDR1 and CDR2 are SGHVS and FQNEAQ. The DNA for the CDR3 is TGTGCCAGCAGCTTAAGGGGATGGAACACTGAAGCTTTCTTT. Translation: CASSLRGWNTEAFF.

This chain uses TRBV27 with TRBJ1-5, with 11 bases identical to TRBD1. V gave up 5 bases and J gave up 0 bases; unmatched junction bases: 9. The CDR3 is 18 amino acids. CDR1 and CDR2 (germline): MNHEY, SMNVEV (reference sequence). The DNA for the CDR3 is TGTGCCAGCAGTCCCCGGGACAGGGGGGTATATAGCAATCAGCCCCAGCATTTT. This translates into CASSPRDRGVYSNQPQHF.

The rearrangement links TRBV6-6 to TRBJ2-4; D may be TRBD1 (5 bases). V gave up 6 bases and J gave up 0 bases, with 9 bases separating them. This CDR3 comprises 14 residues. Looked up from germline, CDR1 is MNHNY and CDR2 is SVGAGI (reference sequence). CDR3 bases: TGTGCCAGCAGAGGGGTTATAGCCAAAAACATTCAGTACTTC. Protein: CASRGVIAKNIQYF.

This chain uses TRBV7-9 with TRBJ2-5; tentatively, D is TRBD1 (6 bases). The CDR3 has 15 amino acids. V dropped 2 bases and J dropped 1 base, with 11 bases sitting between them. Germline CDR1 and CDR2: SEHNR and FQNEAQ (reference sequence). Written as DNA, the CDR3 is TGTGCCAGCAGCTTACGTCAGGGGTTCCAAGAGACCCAGTACTTC. Protein: CASSLRQGFQETQYF.

V and J are TRBV5-1 and TRBJ2-5; 9 bases are shared with TRBD2. The CDR3 covers 16 residues. The junction had 5 bases not matched to a gene; V was cut back by 1 base and J by 1 base. The V gene's germline CDR1 is SGHRS and CDR2 YFSETQ. CDR3 in DNA: TGCGCCAGCAGCTTGTCCCCTAGCGGGATCCAAGAGACCCAGTACTTC. Amino acid sequence: CASSLSPSGIQETQYF.

The rearrangement joins TRBV5-4 to TRBJ2-3, with a weak D call TRBD2 (5 bases). CDR1 is SGHNT and CDR2 is YYREEE in the germline V gene (reference sequence). V was shortened by 0 bases and J by 5 bases, with 10 bases between the two germline ends. The CDR3 loop spans 14 amino acids. DNA of the CDR3: TGTGCCAGCAGCTTGGGCCCCGGGGTAGATACGCAGTATTTT. As protein: CASSLGPGVDTQYF.

As for this clone: At one end the junction does not follow the germline gene, possibly because of a read error. The chain couples TRBV7-7 to TRBJ1-5; D is unclear. CDR3 length: 14 amino acids. Germline loops: CDR1 SSHAT, CDR2 FNYEAQ (reference sequence). The CDR3 loop is CASSLRTGNQPQHF. The DNA for the CDR3 is TGTGCTAGCAGCCTGCGGACTGGAAATCAGCCCCAGCATTTT.

V and J are TRBV27 and TRBJ2-1, with 9 bases aligning to TRBD1. There are 16 residues in the CDR3. The germline V gene has CDR1 MNHEY and CDR2 SMNVEV (reference sequence). The V and J ends lost 4 bases and 2 bases, in that order; junction bases with no gene match: 6. CDR3 sequence reads: CASSSYRDRAYNEQFF. Here the CDR3 DNA reads TGTGCCAGCAGTTCGTACCGGGACAGGGCCTACAATGAGCAGTTCTTC.

This clone was recorded once. V gene TRBV5-1 combines with J gene TRBJ2-3, with TRBD2 identical over 7 bases. This CDR3 spans 14 amino acids. Trimming cost V 0 bases and J 7 bases; bases outside gene matches: 5. Per the germline V gene, CDR1 is SGHRS and CDR2 is YFSETQ. CDR3 in amino acids: CASSLVLAENTQYF. CDR3 nucleotide sequence: TGCGCCAGCAGCTTGGTTCTAGCGGAAAATACGCAGTATTTT.

V is TRBV14 and J is TRBJ2-3; D unresolved. The ends were cut back, 4 bases at V and 6 bases at J, with 14 bases in the middle. From germline, CDR1 is SGHDN and CDR2 FVKESK. The CDR3 consists of 14 residues. The CDR3 loop is CASSPKLTLDTQYF. Here the CDR3 DNA reads TGTGCCAGCAGCCCCAAGCTAACCTTGGATACGCAGTATTTT.

The chain is built from TRBV7-3 and TRBJ2-6; 8 bases agree with TRBD2. Germline trimming cut 5 bases from V and 2 bases from J; bases unmatched to any gene: 2. The CDR3 runs to 15 residues. The germline V gene has CDR1 SGHTA and CDR2 FQGTGA. The CDR3 loop reads CASSREGAGANVLTF. The CDR3 DNA follows: TGTGCCAGCAGCCGGGAGGGCGCTGGGGCCAACGTCCTGACTTTC.

V usage is TRBV5-8 and J usage is TRBJ1-2; 9 nucleotides match TRBD1. J lost 6 bases, V lost 4 bases, and 16 bases had no gene match. CDR3 length: 17 residues. The germline V gene has CDR1 SGHTS and CDR2 YDEGEE. CDR3 nucleotides: TGTGCCAGCAGCCCCGTTTACAGGGGGCTTGGCAGTCATGGCTACACCTTC. Translated: CASSPVYRGLGSHGYTF.

The chain uses TRBV9 and TRBJ2-7; D may be TRBD1 (6 bases). Germline CDR1 is SGDLS and CDR2 is YYNGEE. The CDR3 contains 15 residues. V was clipped by 2 bases and J by 4 bases, with 16 bases between them. CDR3 region: CASSVGEGQIYEQYF. DNA for the CDR3: TGTGCCAGCAGCGTGGGGGAAGGACAGATTTACGAGCAGTACTTC. The full variable domain, rest sourced from reference TRBV9 and TRBJ2-7, is DSGVTQTPKHLITATGQRVTLRCSPRSGDLSVYWYQQSLDQGLQFLIQYYNGEERAKGNILERFSAQQFPDLHSELNLSSLELGDSALYFCASSVGEGQIYEQYFGPGTRLTVT.

The genes are TRBV23-1 and TRBJ2-6; TRBD2 is a possible D gene (7 bases). TRBV23-1 is assigned to the ORF class and has an uncertain function. The CDR3 is 18 residues long. The V and J ends lost 1 base and 1 base respectively, with 14 bases between them. In DNA, the CDR3 is TGCGCCAGCAGTCAATTTCGGGGGGCCGGGTCTGGGGCCAACGTCCTGACTTTC. The encoded protein is CASSQFRGAGSGANVLTF.

V gene TRBV28 combines with J gene TRBJ1-5; D might be TRBD1 (6 bases). This CDR3 is 15 amino acids long. Trimming cost V 3 bases and J 4 bases, with 13 bases left between them. Germline V gene data show CDR1 as MDHEN and CDR2 as SYDVKM. The CDR3 DNA sequence: TGTGCCAGCAGTTTCCAGTATAGGGGGAATCAGCCCCAGCATTTT. It encodes CASSFQYRGNQPQHF. Drawing the rest from reference TRBV28 and TRBJ1-5, the complete variable domain is DVKVTQSSRYLVKRTGEKVFLECVQDMDHENMFWYRQDPGLGLRLIYFSYDVKMKEKGDIPEGYSVSREKKERFSLILESASTNQTSMYLCASSFQYRGNQPQHFGDGTRLSIL.

The chain's CDR3 is CASSPSVAGGWETQYF. The CDR3 nucleotides read TGTGCCAGCAGCCCCTCAGTAGCGGGGGGTTGGGAGACCCAGTACTTC. V is TRBV5-6 and J is TRBJ2-5, with 10 bases that match TRBD2. This CDR3 spans 16 amino acids. CDR1 SGHDT and CDR2 YYEEEE come from the germline V gene. V dropped 4 bases and J dropped 5; count of bases not matched to a gene: 11. Variable domain in full (rest from reference TRBV5-6 and TRBJ2-5): DAGVTQSPTHLIKTRGQQVTLRCSPKSGHDTVSWYQQALGQGPQFIFQYYEEEERQRGNFPDRFSGHQFPNYSSELNVNALLLGDSALYLCASSPSVAGGWETQYFGPGTRLLVL.

This clone showed up just once. V is TRBV7-9 and J is TRBJ2-4; 8 bases match TRBD1. J gave up 3 bases and V 2 bases, and 6 bases lay outside the gene matches. CDR1 is SEHNR, CDR2 FQNEAQ, per germline (reference sequence). The length of the CDR3 is 16 residues. The CDR3: CASSLLTGGGKNIQYF. CDR3 coding DNA: TGTGCCAGCAGCTTATTAACAGGGGGAGGCAAAAACATTCAGTACTTC. The entire variable domain, with the rest obtained from reference TRBV7-9 and TRBJ2-4, is as follows: DTGVSQNPRHKITKRGQNVTFRCDPISEHNRLYWYRQTLGQGPEFLTYFQNEAQLEKSRLLSDRFSAERPKGSFSTLEIQRTEQGDSAMYLCASSLLTGGGKNIQYFGAGTRLSVL.

This clone was counted between two and nine times. This chain joins TRBV6-5 and TRBJ1-2; unclear D gene. Germline CDR1 is MNHEY and CDR2 is SVGAGI. CDR3 length: 13 amino acids. The V end was cut by 4 bases, the J end by 0 bases, with 6 bases between. CDR3 sequence: CASSWSPNYGYTF. CDR3 DNA sequence: TGTGCCAGCAGTTGGAGTCCTAACTATGGCTACACCTTC.

CDR3: CASNRDRGRDGYTF. The CDR3, as DNA: TGTGCCAGTAACCGGGACAGGGGGCGGGATGGCTACACCTTC. The chain employs TRBV19 and TRBJ1-2; 12 nucleotides agree with TRBD1. The CDR3 is 14 residues long. Germline CDR1 reads LNHDA; CDR2 reads SQIVND (reference sequence). With V trimmed by 7 bases and J by 6 bases, 6 bases remained unmatched.

This clone is medium-sized within its sample. The chain links TRBV6-1 to TRBJ1-4; 8 nucleotides agree with TRBD1. From germline, CDR1 is MNHNS and CDR2 SASEGT. Trimming took 1 base from V and 7 from J; bases not matched to a gene: 2. This CDR3 contains 14 residues. CDR3: CASSEGTGFEKLFF. CDR3 sequence (DNA): TGTGCCAGCAGTGAAGGGACAGGGTTTGAAAAACTGTTTTTT.